The 20 T cell receptor beta chains presented below share a single source sample, sequenced in a study of tumor-infiltrating lymphocytes in primary liver carcinoma. Production of TCR beta cDNA used around 460 ng total RNA together with a constant-region primer. A slightly modified ARM-PCR protocol with three nested multiplex PCR rounds produced these TCR beta libraries. Each of the first two PCR rounds ran roughly 9 cycles with TRBV1-TRBV30 forward and C-beta reverse primers. TCRdb re-called the multiplex PCR reads through MiXCR, storing one row per CDR3 protein. The data contain fewer than 80,000 distinct CDR3 sequences, about 75% of them singletons. Without any cell sorting, about 19-31 mg of bulk tissue yielded co-extracted RNA and DNA. The specimen was tumor-adjacent normal liver tissue. These receptor sequences come from a man aged 40-55 years with primary liver carcinoma and hepatitis B virus infection.

This clonotype was counted ten times or more. The chain joins TRBV6-2 or TRBV6-3 to TRBJ2-7, with D unresolved. Trimming shortened V by 0 bases and J by 5 bases, and 14 bases separated the two germline ends. The germline V gene encodes CDR1 MNHEY and CDR2 SVGEGT. The CDR3 is 15 amino acids. In nucleotides, the CDR3 is TGTGCCAGCAGTTACTCGAGCGATGGCGTAAACGAGCAGTACTTC. It codes for CASSYSSDGVNEQYF.

This clonotype was recorded at least ten times. This chain links TRBV5-6 with TRBJ2-1; 9 bases are shared with TRBD1. The V gene end was trimmed by 4 bases and the J gene end by 7 bases; junction bases not matched to a gene: 3. Germline CDR1 SGHDT, CDR2 YYEEEE. The CDR3 consists of 13 residues. The CDR3 DNA sequence: TGTGCCAGCAGCGCGGACAGGGGAAATGAGCAGTTCTTC. It translates to CASSADRGNEQFF.

This clonotype was observed many times. V and J are TRBV29-1 and TRBJ2-5; the D gene is possibly TRBD1 (6 bases). CDR3 size: 13 residues. Germline V gene lookup returns CDR1 SQVTM and CDR2 ANQGSEA. Trimming stripped 4 bases from V and 4 bases from J, with 13 bases between. The DNA for the CDR3 is TGCAGCGTTGCACCTGGACAGACAGAGACCCAGTACTTC. Translation gives CSVAPGQTETQYF.

This clonotype has just a few counts. Because the CDR3 is missing its conserved closing phenylalanine or tryptophan, this is likely a read error. The DNA is omitted, as the CDR3 cannot be located on it reliably, and the CDR3 follows TCRdb's listing. V gene TRBV10-3 combines with J gene TRBJ2-7. The CDR3 spans 12 amino acids, including both terminal residues. Germline CDR1 ENHRY, CDR2 SYGVKD. CDR3 sequence reads: CAISEAVQEQYL.

This clonotype was counted between two and nine times. This chain connects TRBV6-5 to TRBJ1-1, with D unresolved. Trimming pared 5 bases from V and 1 base from J, leaving 8 bases between. The CDR3 runs to 13 residues. Germline CDR1 MNHEY, CDR2 SVGAGI. Here the CDR3 reads CASSMTPNTEAFF. DNA for the CDR3: TGTGCCAGCAGTATGACACCGAACACTGAAGCTTTCTTT.

Ten or more counts support this clonotype. The J gene is TRBJ2-3, the V gene TRBV5-4; TRBD2 matches 9 bases. The length of the CDR3 is 16 residues. J was trimmed by 2 bases and V by 1 base; bases with no gene match: 5. Germline lookup yields CDR1 SGHNT and CDR2 YYREEE (reference sequence). The CDR3 DNA is TGTGCCAGCAGCTTGCTCGCGGGAGGGCCCACAGATACGCAGTATTTT. Protein sequence: CASSLLAGGPTDTQYF.

This clonotype was detected ten times or more. The J gene is TRBJ2-7, the V gene TRBV7-8, with D tentatively TRBD2 (5 bases). The length of the CDR3 is 13 residues. Per germline, CDR1 SGHVS and CDR2 FQNEAQ. V dropped 4 bases and J dropped 3 bases, with 10 bases sitting between them. The CDR3 protein is CASSSTGDYEQYF. In DNA, the CDR3 is TGTGCCAGCAGCTCCACCGGGGACTACGAGCAGTACTTC.

For this clonotype: One end of the junction fails to match germline, which may point to a read error. V is TRBV6-1 and J is TRBJ2-5; TRBD1 or TRBD2 may be the D gene (5 bases each). The CDR3 extends over 13 amino acids. From germline, CDR1 is MNHNS and CDR2 SASEGT. Written as DNA, the CDR3 is TGTGTCAGCACGGGGCAGTTCCAAGGGACCCAGTACTTC. It specifies CVSTGQFQGTQYF.

With respect to this clonotype: The conserved closing phenylalanine or tryptophan is absent in this CDR3, likely reflecting a read error. The rearrangement links TRBV5-1 to TRBJ2-1, with D possibly matching TRBD2 (6 bases). V lost 1 base, J lost 2 bases, and 22 bases lay in between. The CDR3 runs to 19 residues. Germline V lookup: CDR1 SGHRS, CDR2 YFSETQ. The CDR3 here is CASSLREGNSGGAYNEQFL. CDR3 bases: TGCGCCAGCAGCTTGCGAGAAGGGAATAGTGGAGGGGCCTACAATGAGCAGTTCCTC.

The gene calls are TRBV4-1 and TRBJ1-5; D remains unclear. Per the germline V gene, CDR1 is MGHRA and CDR2 is YSYEKL. The CDR3 is made up of 14 amino acids. V was pared by 7 bases and J by 11 bases, with 21 bases between. This CDR3 is CASMQHNAPVAQHF. The CDR3 DNA is TGCGCCAGCATGCAACACAACGCGCCCGTGGCCCAGCATTTT.

For this clonotype: A read error may account for a junction end that differs from germline. The rearrangement uses TRBV28 and TRBJ2-7, with 15 nucleotides matching TRBD2. The DNA end is a closer match to TRBJ2-1, so the J assignment may be wrong. The CDR3 is 19 amino acids. Germline V lookup: CDR1 MDHEN, CDR2 SYDVKM. CDR3 amino acids: CTSSYFGLAGGRISYEQFF. The CDR3 bases are TGTACCAGCAGTTATTTCGGACTAGCGGGAGGGCGAATCTCCTACGAGCAGTTCTTC.

Notes on this clonotype: With a much larger clone just one base away, this may be a read error. The chain is built from TRBV5-1 and TRBJ2-7, with TRBD2 identical over 8 bases. Germline loops: CDR1 SGHRS, CDR2 YFSETQ. The CDR3 is 15 residues long. CDR3 amino acids: CANSLTSAYSYEQYF. Here the CDR3 DNA reads TGCGCCAACAGCTTGACTAGCGCATACTCCTACGAGCAGTACTTC. Filled out from reference TRBV5-1 and TRBJ2-7, the complete variable domain reads KAGVTQTPRYLIKTRGQQVTLSCSPISGHRSVSWYQQTPGQGLQFLFEYFSETQRNKGNFPGRFSGRQFSNSRSEMNVSTLELGDSALYLCANSLTSAYSYEQYFGPGTRLTVT.

Comment on this clonotype: The junction does not match germline at one end; this may be a read error. The chain uses TRBV12-5 and TRBJ2-1, with D tentatively TRBD1 (5 bases). This CDR3 contains 14 residues. Germline CDR1 and CDR2: LGHNT and FRNRAP. The CDR3, as DNA: TGTGTTAGTGGTTTGGACCCAGGGTACAATGAGCAATTCTTC. Protein sequence: CVSGLDPGYNEQFF.

This clonotype was observed once. The rearrangement links TRBV4-2 to TRBJ2-4, with a possible D match to TRBD2 (6 bases). In germline, CDR1 is LGHNA, CDR2 YNFKEQ. CDR3 length: 16 amino acids. V shed 5 bases and J shed 2 bases, with 16 bases lying between them. The CDR3 nucleotides are TGTGCCAGCAGCTCGGAGGGGTGTGGAACCAAAAACATTCAGTACTTC. This codes for CASSSEGCGTKNIQYF.

The chain employs TRBV5-4 and TRBJ2-7; no reliable D call. The CDR3 is 15 residues long. The germline CDR1 and CDR2 sequences are SGHNT and YYREEE (reference sequence). The germline V and J ends were trimmed by 10 bases and 2 bases, with 22 bases remaining between them. The CDR3 spells CASTSRASGTYEQYF. CDR3 in DNA: TGTGCCTCTACTTCCCGGGCTAGTGGGACCTACGAGCAGTACTTC.

As regards this clonotype: The germline gene is not matched at one end of the junction; a read error may be the cause. This chain joins TRBV29-1 and TRBJ2-5; 7 nucleotides agree with TRBD2. The CDR3 has 15 amino acids. CDR1 SQVTM and CDR2 ANQGSEA come from the germline V gene. DNA of the CDR3: TGCAGCGTTGAGGGACCCGGGAGGCTCAAAGAGACCCGGTACTTC. Its translation is CSVEGPGRLKETRYF.

This clonotype has at least ten counts. The genes are TRBV10-2 and TRBJ1-1, with 11 bases matching TRBD1. The CDR3 has 19 residues. V gave up 6 bases and J gave up 0 bases; unmatched junction bases: 15. Germline CDR1 reads WSHSY; CDR2 reads SAAADI. CDR3 loop: CASREGRGWTGGLNTEAFF. The CDR3 DNA follows: TGCGCCAGCAGGGAGGGCCGAGGATGGACAGGGGGCTTGAACACTGAAGCTTTCTTT.

The sample holds a few counts of this clonotype. Since a much larger clone is just one base distant, this may be a read error. The gene calls are TRBV29-1 and TRBJ1-1, with D tentatively TRBD1 (5 bases). The V end lost 4 bases, the J end lost 0 bases, and 15 bases lay between the germline ends. The CDR3 runs 15 residues. From germline, CDR1 is SQVTM and CDR2 ANQGSEA. The CDR3 coding sequence is TGCAGCGTTGCATGGGGCTGGGGGATGAACACTGAAGCTTTCTTT. Protein sequence: CSVAWGWGMNTEAFF.

The chain joins TRBV9 to TRBJ2-6; the D is unclear. This CDR3 region has 15 residues. CDR1 and CDR2 (germline): SGDLS, YYNGEE. Trimming stripped 5 bases from V and 1 base from J, with 10 bases between. This CDR3 reads CASRVGASGANVLTF. The CDR3, as DNA: TGTGCCAGCAGGGTTGGTGCATCTGGGGCCAACGTCCTGACTTTC. Full variable domain (rest looked up from reference TRBV9 and TRBJ2-6): DSGVTQTPKHLITATGQRVTLRCSPRSGDLSVYWYQQSLDQGLQFLIQYYNGEERAKGNILERFSAQQFPDLHSELNLSSLELGDSALYFCASRVGASGANVLTFGAGSRLTVL.

With respect to this clonotype: Because it lacks the conserved phenylalanine or tryptophan at the end, this CDR3 is likely a read error. The chain is built from TRBV7-9 and TRBJ2-5; D might be TRBD2 (5 bases). CDR1 and CDR2 (germline): SEHNR, FQNEAQ (reference sequence). The CDR3 spans 14 residues. Trimming removed 2 bases at V and 3 bases at J, with 10 bases between. Here the CDR3 DNA reads TGTGCCAGCAGCTTATCCAAGGGAGAAGAGACCCAGTACTTA. Its protein product is CASSLSKGEETQYL.